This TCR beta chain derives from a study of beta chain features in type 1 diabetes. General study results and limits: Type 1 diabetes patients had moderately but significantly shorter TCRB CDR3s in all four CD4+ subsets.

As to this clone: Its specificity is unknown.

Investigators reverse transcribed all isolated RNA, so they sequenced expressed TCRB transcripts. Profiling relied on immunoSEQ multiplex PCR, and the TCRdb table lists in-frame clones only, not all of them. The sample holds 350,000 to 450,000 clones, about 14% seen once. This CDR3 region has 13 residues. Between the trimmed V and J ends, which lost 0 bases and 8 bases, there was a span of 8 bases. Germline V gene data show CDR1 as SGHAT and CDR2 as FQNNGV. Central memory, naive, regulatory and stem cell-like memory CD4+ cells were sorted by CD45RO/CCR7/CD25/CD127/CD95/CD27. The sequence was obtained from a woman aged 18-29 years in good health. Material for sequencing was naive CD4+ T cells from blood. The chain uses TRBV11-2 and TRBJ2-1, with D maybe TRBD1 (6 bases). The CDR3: CASSLDRGDEQFF. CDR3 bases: TGTGCCAGCAGCTTAGACAGGGGCGATGAGCAGTTCTTC.